Below, 2 T cell receptor beta chains from the same sample are listed, as sequenced in a study of cytomegalovirus exposure and HLA in healthy donors. PCR involved 60 Vbeta and 13 Jbeta primers. Assay: immunoSEQ multiplex PCR; the TCRdb copy retains only in-frame clones and omits some. The data show 150,000 to 200,000 clones, less than 90% seen once. Sequencing was performed on PBMCs. Receptors were obtained from a boy younger than 18 in good health and CMV-seronegative.

This clone was picked up one time. The chain couples TRBV6-6 to TRBJ2-3; TRBD2 matches 10 bases. J lost 2 bases, V lost 6 bases, and 8 bases had no gene match. This CDR3 is 16 amino acids long. Germline loops: CDR1 MNHNY, CDR2 SVGAGI (reference sequence). CDR3 sequence reads: CASRKRTSGLTDTQYF. Here the CDR3 DNA reads TGTGCCAGCAGAAAAAGGACTAGCGGACTCACAGATACGCAGTATTTT.

The V gene is TRBV7-3, the J gene TRBJ1-1; perhaps TRBD1 as D (6 bases). Trimming pared 5 bases from V and 3 bases from J, leaving 16 bases between. CDR3 length equals 15 residues. Germline V lookup: CDR1 SGHTA, CDR2 FQGTGA. The CDR3 loop reads CASSQDGGRDTEAFF. The CDR3 region has the DNA TGTGCCAGCAGCCAAGATGGGGGCAGGGACACTGAAGCTTTCTTT.